This T cell receptor (beta chain) was captured in a study of spatial heterogeneity in lung cancer (dated by TCRdb to about 2019). For the wider study: The donors were fewer than 90 patients from the lung TRACERx cohort who had early-stage, untreated non-small cell lung cancer. Follow-up PBMC samples were sequenced whenever available, with a median time to follow-up of around two years after resection. More beta-chain than alpha-chain transcripts were consistently detected, likely reflecting higher beta-chain transcript abundance. In the raw uncorrected reads, each unique combination of TCR and UMI appeared more than ten times on average. TCR alpha and beta repertoires were quantitatively compared across multiple tumor regions, matched nontumor lung and blood in non-small cell lung cancer. TCR repertoire features were related to nonsynonymous mutation counts determined by whole-exome sequencing of tumor tissue. At surgery, over 200 tumor regions, 64 matched nontumor lung samples and more than 50 PBMC samples were TCR-sequenced for both alpha and beta chains.

To prepare the library, 5' RACE was applied. The data were produced on a NextSeq 500. The TCR library protocol attached a unique molecular identifier to each TCR cDNA molecule to allow correction of PCR and sequencing errors. The paper's processing steps were these. TCR identification, UMI-based error correction and CDR3 extraction were performed with Decombinator tools. TCRs above a frequency of 2 per 1,000, corresponding to the top 1% of the tumor frequency distribution, were defined as expanded. Renyi diversity was computed with the R vegan package after each repertoire had been subsampled 100 times to 5,000 TCRs. CDR3 similarity networks were built from amino acid triplet string-kernel similarity, connecting CDR3s with pairwise similarity above 0.82. The raw public data were reprocessed by TCRdb itself: fastp quality trimming at Q25, MiXCR clonotype calling, in-frame beta chains only. Identical CDR3 proteins give one entry, which carries the most common genes and DNA. TCRdb assigned the V and J calls; the authors' analysis was not used. The table for this sample lists under 150,000 distinct CDR3 sequences; under 14% of them were counted only once. 20% to 25% of the sample lies in the top ten.

In regard to this clonotype: The antigen it recognizes is unknown. No quality values exist for individual bases; no much larger clone is one base distant.

The paper's findings and limits, for the study overall: Only 13 to 15 patients were included in comparisons of baseline and follow-up blood repertoires. Additional single-cell paired TCR alpha and beta sequencing was considered necessary to confirm, at a functional level, the hypothesis that regional TCRs recognize regional mutations. Ubiquitous expanded tumor TCRs showed up in blood more often at tumor resection than at routine follow-up.

Taken with the paper, the label for time point translates to: blood at routine non-recurrence follow-up after resection. Whole RNA extracted from tumor and nontumor lung tissue, or from cryopreserved PBMC samples, was used for TCR sequencing without cell sorting. A patient was chosen for TCR sequencing only when enough RNA was available from at least two tumor regions. The CDR3 numbers 16 residues from cysteine through phenylalanine. Just CDR3 DNA is preserved here, 48 bases in frame from base 1. According to the germline V gene, CDR1 reads KGHDR and CDR2 reads SFDVKD. V loses 3 bases, J loses 1 base, and the germline ends lie 13 bases apart.

The chain links TRBV24-1 with TRBJ2-3; a tentative D call is TRBD1 (7 bases match). This sequence originates from a female donor with early-stage non-small cell lung cancer. The sequencing here drew on PBMCs, taken at follow-up. In nucleotide form, the sequence is TGTGCCACCAGTGATGGAGGGGGCCGTGGCACAGATACGCAGTATTTT. Translation gives CATSDGGGRGTDTQYF.